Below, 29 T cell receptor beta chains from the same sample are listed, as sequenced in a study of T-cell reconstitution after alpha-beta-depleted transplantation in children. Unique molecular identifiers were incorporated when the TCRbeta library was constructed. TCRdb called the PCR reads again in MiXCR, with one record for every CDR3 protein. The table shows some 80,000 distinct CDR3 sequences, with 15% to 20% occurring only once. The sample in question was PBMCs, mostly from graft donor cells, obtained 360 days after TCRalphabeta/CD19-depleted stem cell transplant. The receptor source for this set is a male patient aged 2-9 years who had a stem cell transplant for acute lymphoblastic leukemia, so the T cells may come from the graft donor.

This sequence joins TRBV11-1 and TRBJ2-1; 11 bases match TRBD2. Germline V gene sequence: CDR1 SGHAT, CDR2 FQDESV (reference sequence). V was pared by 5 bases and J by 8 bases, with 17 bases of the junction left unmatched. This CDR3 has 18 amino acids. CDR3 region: CASSGPSGRSWNVHEQFF. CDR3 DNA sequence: TGTGCCAGCAGCGGACCTAGCGGGAGGTCTTGGAATGTGCATGAGCAGTTCTTC. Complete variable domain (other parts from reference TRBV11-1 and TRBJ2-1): EAEVAQSPRYKITEKSQAVAFWCDPISGHATLYWYRQILGQGPELLVQFQDESVVDDSQLPKDRFSAERLKGVDSTLKIQPAELGDSAMYLCASSGPSGRSWNVHEQFFGPGTRLTVL.

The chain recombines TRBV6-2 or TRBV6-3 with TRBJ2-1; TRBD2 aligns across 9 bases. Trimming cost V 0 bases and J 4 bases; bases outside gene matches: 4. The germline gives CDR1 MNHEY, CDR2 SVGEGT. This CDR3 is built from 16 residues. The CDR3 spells CASSYSTSGDYNEQFF. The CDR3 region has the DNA TGTGCCAGCAGTTACTCGACTAGCGGCGATTACAATGAGCAGTTCTTC.

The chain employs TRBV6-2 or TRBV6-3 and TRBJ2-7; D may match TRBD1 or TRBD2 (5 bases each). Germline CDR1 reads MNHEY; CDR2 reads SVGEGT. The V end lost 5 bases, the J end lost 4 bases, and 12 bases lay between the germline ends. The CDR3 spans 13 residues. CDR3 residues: CASSGGSPYEQYF. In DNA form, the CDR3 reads TGTGCCAGCAGTGGGGGATCCCCGTACGAGCAGTACTTC.

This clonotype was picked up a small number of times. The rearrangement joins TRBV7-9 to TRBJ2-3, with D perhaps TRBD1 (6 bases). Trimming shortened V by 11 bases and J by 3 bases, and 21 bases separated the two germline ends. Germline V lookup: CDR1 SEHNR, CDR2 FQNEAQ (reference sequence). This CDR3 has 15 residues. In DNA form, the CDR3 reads TGTGCCGAAGAGTGGGCAGGGGCTAGGACAGATACGCAGTATTTT. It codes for CAEEWAGARTDTQYF.

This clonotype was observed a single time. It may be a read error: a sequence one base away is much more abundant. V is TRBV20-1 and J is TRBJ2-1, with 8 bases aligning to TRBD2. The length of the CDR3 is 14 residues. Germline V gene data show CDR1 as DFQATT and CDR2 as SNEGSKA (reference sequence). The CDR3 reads CSARWLAGNNKQFF. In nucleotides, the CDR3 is TGCAGTGCCAGGTGGCTAGCGGGTAACAATAAGCAGTTCTTC.

DNA of the CDR3: TGTGCCAGCAGGGATAGCGGAAAAGAGACCCAGTACTTC. Encoded protein: CASRDSGKETQYF. J is TRBJ2-5 and V is TRBV7-9, with D possibly matching TRBD2 (6 bases). V dropped 6 bases and J dropped 3 bases, with 11 bases sitting between them. Germline V gives CDR1 SEHNR, CDR2 FQNEAQ (reference sequence). There are 13 residues in the CDR3. The full variable domain, completed using reference TRBV7-9 and TRBJ2-5, is DTGVSQNPRHKITKRGQNVTFRCDPISEHNRLYWYRQTLGQGPEFLTYFQNEAQLEKSRLLSDRFSAERPKGSFSTLEIQRTEQGDSAMYLCASRDSGKETQYFGPGTRLLVL.

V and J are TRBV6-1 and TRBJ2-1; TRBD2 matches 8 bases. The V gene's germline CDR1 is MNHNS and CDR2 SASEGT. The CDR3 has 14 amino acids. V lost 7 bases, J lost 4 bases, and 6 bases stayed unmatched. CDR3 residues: CASNAGGTYNEQFF. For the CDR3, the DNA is TGTGCCAGCAACGCGGGAGGTACTTACAATGAGCAGTTCTTC.

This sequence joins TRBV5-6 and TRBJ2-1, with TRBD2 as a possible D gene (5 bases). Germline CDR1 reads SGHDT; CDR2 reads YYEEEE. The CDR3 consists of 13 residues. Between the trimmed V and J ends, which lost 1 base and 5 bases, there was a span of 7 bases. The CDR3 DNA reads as TGTGCCAGCAGCTTGTCTAGCCACAATGAGCAGTTCTTC. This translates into CASSLSSHNEQFF.

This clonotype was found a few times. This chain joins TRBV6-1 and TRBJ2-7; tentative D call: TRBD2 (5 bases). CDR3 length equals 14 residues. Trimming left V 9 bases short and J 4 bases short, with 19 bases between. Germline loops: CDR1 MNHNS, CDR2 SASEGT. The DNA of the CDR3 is TGTGCCAGTTCGCTCGGGGTGCATCCATACGAGCAGTACTTC. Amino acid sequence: CASSLGVHPYEQYF.

The CDR3 sequence is CASSLAGGPQSTDTQYF. CDR3 nucleotide sequence: TGTGCCAGCAGCTTAGCTGGGGGACCTCAGAGCACAGATACGCAGTATTTT. The rearrangement uses TRBV7-8 and TRBJ2-3, with D possibly called TRBD1 or TRBD2 (5 bases each). V gave up 0 bases and J gave up 0 bases, with 13 bases separating them. Germline V gene lookup returns CDR1 SGHVS and CDR2 FQNEAQ. The CDR3 is 17 residues long. The full variable domain, rest sourced from reference TRBV7-8 and TRBJ2-3, is GAGVSQSPRYKVAKRGQDVALRCDPISGHVSLFWYQQALGQGPEFLTYFQNEAQLDKSGLPSDRFFAERPEGSVSTLKIQRTQQEDSAVYLCASSLAGGPQSTDTQYFGPGTRLTVL.

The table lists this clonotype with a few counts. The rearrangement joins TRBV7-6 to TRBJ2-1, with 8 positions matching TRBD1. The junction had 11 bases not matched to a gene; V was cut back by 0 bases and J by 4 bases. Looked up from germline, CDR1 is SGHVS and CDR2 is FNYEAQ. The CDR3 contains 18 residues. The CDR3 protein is CASSLAWLGGQVYNEQFF. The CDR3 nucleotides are TGTGCCAGCAGCTTAGCGTGGCTAGGGGGACAGGTGTACAATGAGCAGTTCTTC.

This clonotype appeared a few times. The CDR3 reads CATSDGTPQGFYNEQFF. CDR3 DNA sequence: TGTGCCACCAGTGATGGGACTCCCCAAGGGTTCTACAATGAGCAGTTCTTC. V is TRBV24-1 and J is TRBJ2-1; a weak D match, TRBD2 (6 bases). Germline V gene lookup returns CDR1 KGHDR and CDR2 SFDVKD. The V end was cut by 3 bases, the J end by 3 bases, with 17 bases between. The CDR3 extends over 17 amino acids.

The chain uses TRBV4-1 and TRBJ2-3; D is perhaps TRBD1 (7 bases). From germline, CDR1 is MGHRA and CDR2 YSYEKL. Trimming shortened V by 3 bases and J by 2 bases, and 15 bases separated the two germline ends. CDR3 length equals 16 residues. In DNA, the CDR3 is TGCGCCAGCAGCCAGTGGACAGGACTAAACACAGATACGCAGTATTTT. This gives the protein CASSQWTGLNTDTQYF.

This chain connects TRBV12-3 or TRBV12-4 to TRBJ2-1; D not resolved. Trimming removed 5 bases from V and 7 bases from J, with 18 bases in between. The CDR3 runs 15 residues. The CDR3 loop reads CASSTPGKGINEQFF. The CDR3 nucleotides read TGTGCCAGCAGTACCCCGGGCAAAGGAATAAATGAGCAGTTCTTC.

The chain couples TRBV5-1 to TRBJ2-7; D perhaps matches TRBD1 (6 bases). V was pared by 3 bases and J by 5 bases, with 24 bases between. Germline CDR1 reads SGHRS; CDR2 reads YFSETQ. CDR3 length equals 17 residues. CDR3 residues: CASSSTDSRRWGDEQYF. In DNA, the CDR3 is TGCGCCAGCAGCTCGACGGACAGCCGACGTTGGGGCGACGAGCAGTACTTC.

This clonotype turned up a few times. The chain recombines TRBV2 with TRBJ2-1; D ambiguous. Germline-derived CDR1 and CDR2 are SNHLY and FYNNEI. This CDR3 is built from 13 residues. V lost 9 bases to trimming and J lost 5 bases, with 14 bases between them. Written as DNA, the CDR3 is TGTGCCAGGCGGCCCCCAACCCACAATGAGCAGTTCTTC. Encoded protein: CARRPPTHNEQFF.

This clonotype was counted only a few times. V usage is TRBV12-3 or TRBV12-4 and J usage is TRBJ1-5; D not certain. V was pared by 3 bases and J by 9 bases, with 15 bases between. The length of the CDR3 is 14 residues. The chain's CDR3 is CASSFGGGGRPQHF. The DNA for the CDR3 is TGTGCCAGCAGTTTTGGAGGTGGCGGGCGGCCCCAGCATTTT.

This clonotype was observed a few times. The CDR3 region is CASSYSTRWDYEQYF. CDR3 coding DNA: TGTGCCAGCAGTTACTCGACAAGGTGGGACTACGAGCAGTACTTC. The chain combines TRBV6-2 or TRBV6-3 with TRBJ2-7, with D unclear. Germline lookup yields CDR1 MNHEY and CDR2 SVGEGT. The CDR3 has 15 amino acids. The V gene lost 0 bases and the J gene lost 3 bases, with 12 bases spanning the gap.

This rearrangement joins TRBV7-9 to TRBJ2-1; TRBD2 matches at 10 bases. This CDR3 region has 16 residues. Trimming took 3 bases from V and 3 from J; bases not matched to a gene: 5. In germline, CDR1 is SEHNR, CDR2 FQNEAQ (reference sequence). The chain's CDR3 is CASSFIGLADYNEQFF. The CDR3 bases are TGTGCCAGCAGCTTTATCGGACTAGCGGACTACAATGAGCAGTTCTTC. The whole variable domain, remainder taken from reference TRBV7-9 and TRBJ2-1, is DTGVSQNPRHKITKRGQNVTFRCDPISEHNRLYWYRQTLGQGPEFLTYFQNEAQLEKSRLLSDRFSAERPKGSFSTLEIQRTEQGDSAMYLCASSFIGLADYNEQFFGPGTRLTVL.

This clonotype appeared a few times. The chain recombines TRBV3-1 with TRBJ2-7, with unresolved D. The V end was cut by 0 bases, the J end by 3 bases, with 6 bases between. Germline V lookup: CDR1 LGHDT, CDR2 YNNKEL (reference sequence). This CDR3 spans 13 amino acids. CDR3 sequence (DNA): TGTGCCAGCAGCCAAGATTCAATCTACGAGCAGTACTTC. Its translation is CASSQDSIYEQYF.

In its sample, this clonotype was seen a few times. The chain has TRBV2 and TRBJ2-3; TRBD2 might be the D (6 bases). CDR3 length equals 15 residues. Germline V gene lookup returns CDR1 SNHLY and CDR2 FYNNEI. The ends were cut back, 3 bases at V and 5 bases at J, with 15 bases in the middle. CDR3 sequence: CASSDLASVRDTQYF. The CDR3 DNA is TGTGCCAGCAGTGATCTAGCTAGCGTGAGAGATACGCAGTATTTT.

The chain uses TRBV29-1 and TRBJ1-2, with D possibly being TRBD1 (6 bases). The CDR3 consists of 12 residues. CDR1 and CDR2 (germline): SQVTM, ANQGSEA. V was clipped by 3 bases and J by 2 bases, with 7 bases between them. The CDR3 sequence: CSVEDRNYGYTF. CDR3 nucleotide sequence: TGCAGCGTTGAGGACAGAAACTATGGCTACACCTTC.

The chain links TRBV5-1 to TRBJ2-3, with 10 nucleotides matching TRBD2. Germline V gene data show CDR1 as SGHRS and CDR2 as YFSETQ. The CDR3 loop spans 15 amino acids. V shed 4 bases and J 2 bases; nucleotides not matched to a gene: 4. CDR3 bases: TGCGCCAGCAGCCCAGGGACTAGCGTCACAGATACGCAGTATTTT. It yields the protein CASSPGTSVTDTQYF.

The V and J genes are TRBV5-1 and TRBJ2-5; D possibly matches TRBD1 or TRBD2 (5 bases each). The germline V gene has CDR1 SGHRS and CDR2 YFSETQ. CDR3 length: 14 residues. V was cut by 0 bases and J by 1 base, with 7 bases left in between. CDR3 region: CASSLGGSQETQYF. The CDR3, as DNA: TGCGCCAGCAGCTTGGGGGGGTCCCAAGAGACCCAGTACTTC.

The DNA of the CDR3 is TGTGCCAGCAGTTTAACCCCGGGACTAGCTGCGCAGTATGAGCAGTTCTTC. It specifies CASSLTPGLAAQYEQFF. The chain has TRBV12-3 or TRBV12-4 and TRBJ2-1; TRBD2 matches at 9 bases. The CDR3 has 17 residues. The trim removed 2 bases at V and 8 bases at J, leaving 13 bases unmatched.

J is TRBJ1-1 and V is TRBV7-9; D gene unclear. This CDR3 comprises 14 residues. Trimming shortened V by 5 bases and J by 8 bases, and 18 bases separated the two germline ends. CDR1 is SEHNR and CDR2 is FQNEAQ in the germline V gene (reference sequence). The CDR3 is CASSPSGRGAEAFF. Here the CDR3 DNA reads TGTGCCAGCAGCCCGTCGGGGAGAGGAGCCGAAGCTTTCTTT. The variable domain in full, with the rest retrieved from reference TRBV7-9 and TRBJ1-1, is DTGVSQNPRHKITKRGQNVTFRCDPISEHNRLYWYRQTLGQGPEFLTYFQNEAQLEKSRLLSDRFSAERPKGSFSTLEIQRTEQGDSAMYLCASSPSGRGAEAFFGQGTRLTVV.

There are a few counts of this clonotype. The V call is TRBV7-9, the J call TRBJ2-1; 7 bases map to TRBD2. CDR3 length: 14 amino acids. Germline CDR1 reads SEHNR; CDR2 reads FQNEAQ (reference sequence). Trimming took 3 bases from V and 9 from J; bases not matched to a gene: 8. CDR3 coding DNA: TGTGCCAGCAGCTTTCCCGGCGGGAGCGGTGAGCAGTTCTTC. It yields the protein CASSFPGGSGEQFF. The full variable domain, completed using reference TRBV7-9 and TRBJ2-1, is DTGVSQNPRHKITKRGQNVTFRCDPISEHNRLYWYRQTLGQGPEFLTYFQNEAQLEKSRLLSDRFSAERPKGSFSTLEIQRTEQGDSAMYLCASSFPGGSGEQFFGPGTRLTVL.

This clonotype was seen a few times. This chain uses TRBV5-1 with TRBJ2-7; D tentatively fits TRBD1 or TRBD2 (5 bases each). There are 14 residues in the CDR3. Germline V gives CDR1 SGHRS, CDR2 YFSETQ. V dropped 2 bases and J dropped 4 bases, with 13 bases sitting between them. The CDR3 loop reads CASSFQGREYEQYF. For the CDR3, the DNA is TGCGCCAGCAGCTTTCAGGGCAGGGAGTACGAGCAGTACTTC.

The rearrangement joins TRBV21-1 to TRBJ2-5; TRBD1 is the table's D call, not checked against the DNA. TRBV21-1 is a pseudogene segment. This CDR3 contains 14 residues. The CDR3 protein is CASSKGPRQETQYF. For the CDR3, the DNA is TGTGCCAGCAGCAAGGGACCCCGGCAAGAGACCCAGTACTTC.